Detailed here is one TCR beta chain. Germline lookup yields CDR1 SGHTA and CDR2 FQGNSA. V dropped 4 bases and J dropped 2 bases, with 9 bases sitting between them. This CDR3 region has 13 residues. The sample comes from a study of tumour-infiltrating T cells in Burkitt lymphoma. The data were produced by immunoSEQ multiplex PCR, yet TCRdb's version contains in-frame clones alone and is incomplete. This sample has 15,000 to 20,000 clones, with roughly 80% found just once. The J gene is TRBJ2-7, the V gene TRBV7-2, with D perhaps being TRBD1 or TRBD2 (6 bases each). The source is a human donor with diffuse large B-cell lymphoma. Sequenced input: tumor tissue. The CDR3 region is CASSSGGPYEQYF. DNA for the CDR3: TGTGCCAGCAGCTCTGGGGGGCCCTACGAGCAGTACTTC.